The clone carrying this T cell receptor beta chain was seen a few times. In the original analysis: Estimates of nucleated cell counts were drawn from the amplification of reference gene primers. Sequencing was performed with immunoSEQ multiplex PCR; in TCRdb, only in-frame clones are kept and a portion is missing. V, J and clone size were drawn from that table, and D and trimming were deduced from the DNA. The sample lists tens of thousands of clones, roughly 87% occurring once. This record belongs to a study of blood T cell repertoires in COVID-19. Study-wide background: Spain, Italy and the United States supplied samples that represented acute and convalescent COVID-19. PBMCs, B-cell-depleted T cells, or T cells were the source of the cDNA or gDNA that made up the material.

Deletions cut 7 bases from V and 6 bases from J, with 10 bases between. The CDR3 totals 11 residues. Sequencing used peripheral blood. The source of this sequence is a man older than 75 in a cohort sampled during active COVID-19. The gene calls are TRBV12-3 or TRBV12-4 and TRBJ2-7; D unclear. As DNA, the CDR3 is TGTGCCAGCAAATCCTCTCTCGAGCAGTACTTC. It yields the protein CASKSSLEQYF.